This TCR beta chain was profiled in a study of tumor-infiltrating lymphocytes in primary liver carcinoma. CDR1 is SGHAT and CDR2 is FQNNGV in the germline V gene. This CDR3 spans 15 amino acids. The source material, 20-30 mg of unsorted bulk tissue, was used to co-extract RNA and DNA. Priming with a constant-region primer yielded TCR beta cDNA from roughly 500 ng total RNA. Researchers made the TCR beta libraries by running three nested multiplex PCR rounds with slightly modified ARM-PCR. Running 9 to 11 cycles apiece, the first two PCR rounds relied on TRBV1-TRBV30 forward primers together with a C-beta reverse primer. TCRdb used MiXCR to reprocess the multiplex PCR reads, holding one entry per CDR3 protein. The sample gives some 21,000 distinct CDR3 sequences, over 75% of which show up once; 35% to 50% is in the top ten.

The receptor comes from a woman aged 25 to 39 with primary liver carcinoma and hepatitis B virus infection. J is TRBJ2-2 and V is TRBV11-2; D is unresolved. The sample consisted of liver tumor tissue from sampling region 1. The subset: tumor region T1, superior pole. Here the CDR3 reads CISSLDRIVTGELFF. The DNA for the CDR3 is TGTATCAGCAGCTTAGATCGGATTGTAACCGGGGAGCTGTTTTTT.